These 14 T cell receptor beta chains were sequenced from one sample in a study of cytomegalovirus exposure and HLA in healthy donors. The PCR employed 60 Vbeta primers together with 13 Jbeta primers. Clones were read by immunoSEQ multiplex PCR, and TCRdb kept only the in-frame ones, dropping some. This sample's table has about 200,000 clones. Material: PBMCs. These receptors originate from a young man in good health and CMV-seronegative.

The V and J genes are TRBV19 and TRBJ2-1, with a possible D match to TRBD2 (7 bases). V was shortened by 1 base and J by 5 bases, with 15 bases between the two germline ends. Per germline, CDR1 LNHDA and CDR2 SQIVND (reference sequence). The CDR3 is made up of 16 amino acids. Written as DNA, the CDR3 is TGTGCCAGTAGTATAGGAGCAGGGAGGGGGGACAATGAGCAGTTCTTC. Its protein is CASSIGAGRGDNEQFF. The variable domain in full, with the rest retrieved from reference TRBV19 and TRBJ2-1, is DGGITQSPKYLFRKEGQNVTLSCEQNLNHDAMYWYRQDPGQGLRLIYYSQIVNDFQKGDIAEGYSVSREKKESFPLTVTSAQKNPTAFYLCASSIGAGRGDNEQFFGPGTRLTVL.

The chain is built from TRBV27 and TRBJ2-1; D gene uncertain. The V gene's germline CDR1 is MNHEY and CDR2 SMNVEV (reference sequence). The germline V and J ends were trimmed by 3 bases and 7 bases, with 7 bases remaining between them. CDR3 length: 12 residues. In DNA form, the CDR3 reads TGTGCCAGCAGTTTCAGATCGAATGAGCAGTTCTTC. As protein: CASSFRSNEQFF.

The genes are TRBV19 and TRBJ2-7; TRBD2 agrees at 13 bases. Germline CDR1 and CDR2: LNHDA and SQIVND (reference sequence). The CDR3 is made up of 18 amino acids. Trimming removed 5 bases from V and 4 bases from J; junction bases left unmatched: 14. In nucleotides, the CDR3 is TGTGCCAGTAGTTTCCGGACTAGCGGGAGCCTAAGGTCGTACGAGCAGTACTTC. Translated, it gives CASSFRTSGSLRSYEQYF.

The chain employs TRBV2 and TRBJ1-1; D unclear. Trimming took 6 bases from V and 1 from J, leaving 21 bases between them. The V gene's germline CDR1 is SNHLY and CDR2 FYNNEI. The CDR3 length is 17 residues. The chain's CDR3 is CASSQVGEPPPNTEAFF. The CDR3 DNA reads as TGTGCCAGCAGCCAAGTCGGGGAGCCGCCACCGAACACTGAAGCTTTCTTT.

The chain carries TRBV7-2 and TRBJ1-6, with D unclear. The CDR3 is 14 amino acids. Germline V CDR1 and CDR2: SGHTA, FQGNSA. Trimming removed 6 bases from V and 2 bases from J, with 8 bases in between. CDR3 amino acids: CASSSLPYNSPLHF. The CDR3 region has the DNA TGTGCCAGCAGTAGCTTGCCCTATAATTCACCCCTCCACTTT. Combining the CDR3 with reference TRBV7-2 and TRBJ1-6 gives the whole variable domain GAGVSQSPSNKVTEKGKDVELRCDPISGHTALYWYRQSLGQGLEFLIYFQGNSAPDKSGLPSDRFSAERTGGSVSTLTIQRTQQEDSAVYLCASSSLPYNSPLHFGNGTRLTVT.

The genes are TRBV10-1 and TRBJ2-7; 11 positions agree with TRBD2. This CDR3 has 16 amino acids. CDR1 and CDR2 from the germline V gene are WNHNN and SYGVQD (reference sequence). V gave up 3 bases and J gave up 5 bases; unmatched junction bases: 9. The CDR3 region has the DNA TGCGCCAGCAGTGATCCGGCTAGCGGGAGGATGAACGAGCAGTACTTC. Its translation: CASSDPASGRMNEQYF.

V is TRBV28 and J is TRBJ1-2; possible D gene TRBD1, 6 bases. V lost 6 bases and J lost 1, with 18 bases in between. The V gene's germline CDR1 is MDHEN and CDR2 SYDVKM. CDR3 length: 16 amino acids. CDR3 nucleotides: TGTGCCAGCAGCCAGGACAGCGCCTGGGGTAACTATGGCTACACCTTC. It codes for CASSQDSAWGNYGYTF.

The chain links TRBV30 to TRBJ2-5; D is possibly TRBD1 (6 bases). The DNA end is a closer match to TRBJ2-7, so the J assignment may be wrong. This CDR3 spans 17 amino acids. Germline assignment: CDR1 GTSNPN and CDR2 SVGIG (reference sequence). The CDR3 bases are TGTGCCTGGAGTGCGTTGGGGGCAGGCCGTAAACGGTACGAGCAGTACTTC. Translated, it gives CAWSALGAGRKRYEQYF.

The chain is built from TRBV11-2 and TRBJ2-6; a weak D match, TRBD2 (6 bases). V was pared by 5 bases and J by 0 bases, with 8 bases between. Germline V gene sequence: CDR1 SGHAT, CDR2 FQNNGV. This CDR3 is built from 15 residues. The CDR3 DNA follows: TGTGCCAGCAGCCCCGGGGGCTCTGGGGCCAACGTCCTGACTTTC. Translation gives CASSPGGSGANVLTF.

This sequence joins TRBV27 and TRBJ2-7; TRBD2 matches 7 bases. Germline assignment: CDR1 MNHEY and CDR2 SMNVEV (reference sequence). After removal of 2 bases from V and 1 base from J, the junction contained 8 bases not matched to a gene. This CDR3 comprises 16 residues. CDR3 amino acids: CASSLNGMGGSYEQYF. Here the CDR3 DNA reads TGTGCCAGCAGTTTAAATGGGATGGGGGGGTCCTACGAGCAGTACTTC.

The chain has TRBV14 and TRBJ1-2; TRBD1 agrees at 7 bases. Trimming cost V 4 bases and J 1 base; bases outside gene matches: 21. The CDR3 is made up of 20 amino acids. Germline V CDR1 and CDR2: SGHDN, FVKESK. The CDR3 loop is CASSLTGPDRLSPYNYGYTF. In DNA, the CDR3 is TGTGCCAGCAGCCTTACGGGCCCGGACAGGCTCAGTCCCTATAACTATGGCTACACCTTC.

The chain links TRBV7-9 to TRBJ2-2, with TRBD1 as a possible D gene (6 bases). The germline V and J ends were trimmed by 5 bases and 3 bases, with 16 bases remaining between them. The CDR3 is 16 amino acids. Germline CDR1 SEHNR, CDR2 FQNEAQ (reference sequence). CDR3 in amino acids: CASSPKGEVDTGELFF. DNA of the CDR3: TGTGCCAGCAGCCCCAAGGGGGAAGTCGACACCGGGGAGCTGTTTTTT.

This chain connects TRBV10-3 to TRBJ1-2; TRBD1 aligns across 10 bases. V shed 3 bases and J 2 bases; nucleotides not matched to a gene: 3. The CDR3 extends over 15 amino acids. Germline CDR1 ENHRY, CDR2 SYGVKD. The CDR3 is CAISDPGQGNYGYTF. The CDR3, as DNA: TGTGCCATCAGTGATCCGGGACAGGGGAACTATGGCTACACCTTC.

The chain has TRBV15 and TRBJ2-1, with a possible D match to TRBD2 (6 bases). The V and J ends lost 6 bases and 4 bases respectively, with 13 bases between them. The CDR3 loop spans 14 amino acids. Germline V gives CDR1 LNHNV, CDR2 YYDKDF (reference sequence). For the CDR3, the DNA is TGTGCCACCAGTAGCAGGAGGGGATACAATGAGCAGTTCTTC. This codes for CATSSRRGYNEQFF.